This TCR beta chain stems from a study of shared clonotypes between healthy human individuals. Naive CD8 cells lacked CD45RO, underwent positive selection for CCR7 and left out terminally differentiated effector memory CD45RA+ cells. TCRdb keeps only in-frame clones here, not all; method: immunoSEQ multiplex PCR. The data hold some 2,100,000 clones, with 90% to 95% observed a single time. Germline V gives CDR1 ENHRY, CDR2 SYGVKD. V was trimmed by 10 bases and J by 0 bases, leaving 13 bases between them. This CDR3 spans 14 amino acids. Sequenced material: naive CD8+ T cells from PBMCs. The chain carries TRBV10-3 and TRBJ2-1, with unresolved D. The TCR originated in a man aged 18 to 30 in good health. Some clones in this sample may be carry-over from other donors' samples. The CDR3 region has the DNA TGTGCCACCGCTTTGCCTTTCTCCTACAATGAGCAGTTCTTC. It yields the protein CATALPFSYNEQFF.